The TCR beta chain under discussion was sequenced for a study of blood T cell repertoires in COVID-19 (dated by TCRdb to the early 2020s). In terms of the full investigation: Samples covering the acute and convalescent phases of COVID-19 were provided by collaborators in the United States, Italy and Spain. The material from the prospective study consisted of cDNA or gDNA derived from T cells, B-cell-depleted T cells, or PBMCs. The dataset comprised deeply sampled blood TCRbeta repertoires from subjects exposed to, actively infected with, or recovered from COVID-19. The repertoires were made available in a free public database intended to serve as a resource for research on the immune response to SARS-CoV-2. Samples came from the ongoing ImmuneRACE study (first 160 participants) plus 1,254 subjects from 6 global collaborators. A de-identified subject ID, COVID-19 status, age in years and sex were almost always included in the sample metadata. Where available, HLA class I and class II types were taken from metadata supplied by the sample provider and were not determined by assay-based typing. What the work shows at the level of the full study, not this receptor alone: The amount of clinical and demographic metadata varied by source and participant and was provided uncurated.

Notes on this clone: No cognate antigen has been identified for it. No base quality information exists; no much larger clone differs at one position.

The CDR3 spans 17 residues, from the cysteine through the phenylalanine. The sequence is cut down to CDR3 DNA, 51 bases in frame from base 1. The collaborating institutions used their own protocols to collect whole blood in K2EDTA tubes. For TCRbeta analysis, collaborators shipped samples in one of three forms: frozen whole blood, isolated PBMCs, or DNA extracted from either of those sample types. The immunoSEQ Assay, a bias-controlled multiplex PCR, was used to amplify TCRbeta CDR3 regions from genomic DNA. The paper's data handling went like this. The number of nucleated cells in each sample was estimated from the amplification of reference gene primers within the assay. Sequence reads were collapsed and filtered to measure the absolute abundance of every unique TCRbeta CDR3 rearrangement. For each sample, productive Simpson clonality was calculated as the square root of Simpson's diversity index across productive rearrangements. TCRdb holds this immuneACCESS table with in-frame rearrangements only. Some clones are missing; in checked studies, unresolved V genes explain under half, and the rest has no known cause. The V and J calls and the clone size are those of that table, but D and trimming were determined from the DNA. The sample includes around 200,000 clones, with roughly 78% observed a single time. About 2.8% of the sample is in the top ten clones.

Sequenced material: peripheral blood. The chain is assembled from TRBV21-1 and TRBJ1-5; the table's TRBD1 call for D was not verified on the DNA. TRBV21-1 is given as a pseudogene. This TCR derives from a woman of 80 years or more with active or convalescent COVID-19. The encoded CDR3 is CASSIKPGQKAGQPQHF. The DNA sequence is as follows: TGTGCCAGCAGCATTAAGCCGGGACAGAAAGCGGGTCAGCCCCAGCATTTT.